This passage covers 21 T cell receptor beta chains from one sample sequenced in a study of T cell repertoires in cytomegalovirus infection. Their cognate antigens are unknown. TCRdb reprocessed the reads with MiXCR, giving one entry per CDR3 protein. The sample has some 920,000 distinct CDR3 sequences, around 31% seen once. Sequenced material: cultured CD8+ T cells from PBMCs, taken from culture after CMV antigen stimulation. The receptor source for this set is a human donor in good health (CMV status not recorded). Some clones in this sample may be carry-over from other donors' samples.

Points on this clonotype: Compared with germline, one end of the junction differs, possibly owing to a read error. This chain links TRBV27 with TRBJ1-1, with a tentative D call TRBD1 (6 bases). The CDR3 covers 15 residues. Germline V gene lookup returns CDR1 MNHEY and CDR2 SMNVEV (reference sequence). CDR3 bases: TGTGCCAGCAGTCCAGACGGGGGGGCAGGTACTGAAGATTTCTTT. Translation gives CASSPDGGAGTEDFF.

The sample holds a few counts of this clonotype. The genes are TRBV7-6 and TRBJ2-3; 15 bases are shared with TRBD2. The CDR3 is 17 residues long. Germline V gives CDR1 SGHVS, CDR2 FNYEAQ. Trimming took 5 bases from V and 6 from J; bases not matched to a gene: 9. CDR3 region: CASSPRTSGGASDTQYF. The DNA of the CDR3 is TGTGCCAGCAGCCCCCGGACTAGCGGGGGGGCTTCGGATACGCAGTATTTT.

J is TRBJ2-2 and V is TRBV7-9, with TRBD2 matching 10 bases. V shed 8 bases, J shed 4 bases, and the junction held 10 bases outside the gene matches. The V gene's germline CDR1 is SEHNR and CDR2 FQNEAQ (reference sequence). The CDR3 covers 16 residues. The CDR3 coding sequence is TGTGCCAGCCCATACTCCGAGCGGGGGGGCACCGGGGAGCTGTTTTTT. Its protein product is CASPYSERGGTGELFF.

The chain carries TRBV10-1 and TRBJ2-5, with 10 bases matching TRBD2. Germline CDR1 is WNHNN and CDR2 is SYGVQD (reference sequence). J was trimmed by 2 bases and V by 10 bases; bases with no gene match: 13. There are 16 residues in the CDR3. CDR3 amino acids: CANGNPIAGGQETQYF. The DNA of the CDR3 is TGCGCCAACGGCAATCCCATAGCGGGGGGTCAAGAGACCCAGTACTTC.

This clonotype has more than one count but fewer than ten. The chain combines TRBV10-3 with TRBJ2-1, with TRBD1 identical over 7 bases. V shed 4 bases and J 1 base; nucleotides not matched to a gene: 4. Per germline, CDR1 ENHRY and CDR2 SYGVKD. This CDR3 has 15 amino acids. The CDR3 loop reads CAISGQGPSYNEQFF. The CDR3 DNA follows: TGTGCCATCAGTGGACAGGGCCCTTCCTACAATGAGCAGTTCTTC.

The chain recombines TRBV5-6 with TRBJ1-2; D possibly corresponds to TRBD1 (5 bases). V lost 4 bases and J 4 bases, leaving 14 bases between the germline ends. This CDR3 comprises 14 residues. The germline V gene has CDR1 SGHDT and CDR2 YYEEEE. The DNA for the CDR3 is TGTGCCAGCAGCGCCGGGGGGTTTGGCTATGGCTACACCTTC. This encodes CASSAGGFGYGYTF.

The chain couples TRBV5-5 to TRBJ1-2; D might be TRBD1 (6 bases). The V gene lost 1 base and the J gene lost 1 base, with 14 bases spanning the gap. The CDR3 loop spans 16 amino acids. The germline V gene encodes CDR1 SGHKS and CDR2 YYEKEE (reference sequence). CDR3 DNA: TGTGCCAGCAGCTTGTTTTACAGGGAGCTTAACTATGGCTACACCTTC. This encodes CASSLFYRELNYGYTF.

The genes are TRBV12-3 or TRBV12-4 and TRBJ1-2, with 7 nucleotides matching TRBD1. V shed 3 bases and J 7 bases; nucleotides not matched to a gene: 14. This CDR3 has 16 residues. CDR3 coding DNA: TGTGCCAGCAGTTTTGGTCACAGCAGGGGGACTGGTGGCTACACCTTC. It specifies CASSFGHSRGTGGYTF.

V and J are TRBV6-5 and TRBJ1-4, with D possibly TRBD1 on 5 matching bases. The CDR3 is 16 residues long. V shed 2 bases and J shed 5 bases, with 15 bases lying between them. Per the germline V gene, CDR1 is MNHEY and CDR2 is SVGAGI. Here the CDR3 reads CASSYALGGGNEKLFF. CDR3 DNA sequence: TGTGCCAGCAGTTACGCCCTCGGGGGGGGGAATGAAAAACTGTTTTTT.

In its sample, this clonotype was seen a few times. This rearrangement joins TRBV19 to TRBJ2-2; D assignment may be TRBD1 or TRBD2 (5 bases each). The CDR3 is 12 residues long. V shed 4 bases and J shed 10 bases, with 10 bases lying between them. Germline CDR1 LNHDA, CDR2 SQIVND (reference sequence). CDR3 nucleotide sequence: TGTGCCAGTAGTACGGGGCAGGAGGAGCTGTTTTTT. It specifies CASSTGQEELFF.

This clonotype occurred many times. CDR3 protein: CASSLVGHVNTEAFF. CDR3 DNA sequence: TGCGCCAGCAGCTTAGTCGGACACGTGAACACTGAAGCTTTCTTT. The V and J genes are TRBV5-1 and TRBJ1-1, with D maybe TRBD1 (5 bases). CDR3 length: 15 residues. In germline, CDR1 is SGHRS, CDR2 YFSETQ. V gave up 2 bases and J gave up 0 bases, with 11 bases separating them.

The chain couples TRBV6-2 or TRBV6-3 to TRBJ2-1; maybe TRBD2 (7 bases). The V end was cut by 7 bases, the J end by 7 bases, with 23 bases between. CDR1 and CDR2 from the germline V gene are MNHEY and SVGEGT. The CDR3 loop spans 16 amino acids. This CDR3 reads CASTVVRGAGLNEQFF. The DNA for the CDR3 is TGTGCCAGCACCGTTGTCCGGGGGGCTGGTCTAAATGAGCAGTTCTTC.

The chain uses TRBV19 and TRBJ2-5; 11 positions agree with TRBD2. The CDR3 spans 18 residues. Germline V CDR1 and CDR2: LNHDA, SQIVND (reference sequence). After removal of 5 bases from V and 3 bases from J, the junction contained 14 bases not matched to a gene. CDR3 in DNA: TGTGCCAGTAGTGCTTCTTCCTCGGGACTAGCGGTGGAAGAGACCCAGTACTTC. Protein sequence: CASSASSSGLAVEETQYF.

This chain joins TRBV29-1 and TRBJ2-6; D possibly uses TRBD1 or TRBD2 (5 bases each). Trimming cost V 2 bases and J 0 bases, with 14 bases left between them. The germline V gene has CDR1 SQVTM and CDR2 ANQGSEA. CDR3 length: 17 residues. The CDR3 DNA is TGCAGCGTTGAACTTCGGGACGGACGCTCTGGGGCCAACGTCCTGACTTTC. This encodes CSVELRDGRSGANVLTF.

This chain joins TRBV7-4 and TRBJ2-5, with D unresolved. In germline, CDR1 is SGHVT, CDR2 SQSDAQ. Trimming stripped 5 bases from V and 1 base from J, with 11 bases between. This CDR3 has 14 residues. The CDR3 loop reads CASSDGASQETQYF. The CDR3 DNA reads as TGTGCCAGCAGCGACGGCGCCTCCCAAGAGACCCAGTACTTC.

This clonotype was detected a few times. V gene TRBV15 combines with J gene TRBJ1-5, with 8 positions matching TRBD1. CDR1 LNHNV and CDR2 YYDKDF come from the germline V gene (reference sequence). J lost 4 bases, V lost 1 base, and 3 bases had no gene match. CDR3 size: 15 residues. The DNA for the CDR3 is TGTGCCACCAGCAGAGGGACAGGGAATAATCAGCCCCAGCATTTT. Its protein product is CATSRGTGNNQPQHF. Based on the CDR3 plus reference TRBV15 and TRBJ1-5, the full variable domain is DAMVIQNPRYQVTQFGKPVTLSCSQTLNHNVMYWYQQKSSQAPKLLFHYYDKDFNNEADTPDNFQSRRPNTSFCFLDIRSPGLGDTAMYLCATSRGTGNNQPQHFGDGTRLSIL.

The chain employs TRBV15 and TRBJ2-1; D not certain. The CDR3 loop spans 15 amino acids. V gave up 0 bases and J gave up 0 bases, with 6 bases separating them. Germline V gene lookup returns CDR1 LNHNV and CDR2 YYDKDF (reference sequence). The CDR3 DNA reads as TGTGCCACCAGCAGAGAGAGGAGCTCCTACAATGAGCAGTTCTTC. As protein: CATSRERSSYNEQFF.

Only a few counts were recorded for this clonotype. This chain links TRBV4-3 with TRBJ2-3; D may be TRBD1 (6 bases). CDR1 and CDR2 from the germline V gene are LGHNA and YSLEER. Trimming pared 5 bases from V and 5 bases from J, leaving 11 bases between. The CDR3 is 13 residues long. The CDR3 sequence: CASSTAGEDTQYF. For the CDR3, the DNA is TGCGCCAGCAGCACGGCAGGGGAAGATACGCAGTATTTT.

This clonotype was counted a few times. The chain has TRBV27 and TRBJ2-3; no reliable D call. Germline values: CDR1 MNHEY, CDR2 SMNVEV (reference sequence). The CDR3 is 15 amino acids. V lost 3 bases and J 0 bases, leaving 10 bases between the germline ends. The CDR3 loop is CASSFSQASTDTQYF. DNA of the CDR3: TGTGCCAGCAGTTTTAGCCAGGCAAGCACAGATACGCAGTATTTT.

The rearrangement links TRBV7-9 to TRBJ1-2; no firm D call. The length of the CDR3 is 13 residues. Trimming left V 8 bases short and J 4 bases short, with 14 bases between. Germline lookup yields CDR1 SEHNR and CDR2 FQNEAQ (reference sequence). CDR3: CASGGTVLYGYTF. The CDR3 nucleotides read TGTGCCAGCGGCGGCACAGTTCTCTATGGCTACACCTTC.

This chain links TRBV7-6 with TRBJ1-1; TRBD1 is a possible D gene (5 bases). This CDR3 comprises 18 residues. Per germline, CDR1 SGHVS and CDR2 FNYEAQ. Trimming pared 1 base from V and 5 bases from J, leaving 23 bases between. CDR3 in amino acids: CASSLEEELGGGRTEAFF. The CDR3 DNA follows: TGTGCCAGCAGCTTAGAGGAAGAACTCGGGGGAGGGAGGACTGAAGCTTTCTTT. Full variable domain (remainder filled in from reference TRBV7-6 and TRBJ1-1): GAGVSQSPRYKVTKRGQDVALRCDPISGHVSLYWYRQALGQGPEFLTYFNYEAQQDKSGLPNDRFSAERPEGSISTLTIQRTEQRDSAMYRCASSLEEELGGGRTEAFFGQGTRLTVV.